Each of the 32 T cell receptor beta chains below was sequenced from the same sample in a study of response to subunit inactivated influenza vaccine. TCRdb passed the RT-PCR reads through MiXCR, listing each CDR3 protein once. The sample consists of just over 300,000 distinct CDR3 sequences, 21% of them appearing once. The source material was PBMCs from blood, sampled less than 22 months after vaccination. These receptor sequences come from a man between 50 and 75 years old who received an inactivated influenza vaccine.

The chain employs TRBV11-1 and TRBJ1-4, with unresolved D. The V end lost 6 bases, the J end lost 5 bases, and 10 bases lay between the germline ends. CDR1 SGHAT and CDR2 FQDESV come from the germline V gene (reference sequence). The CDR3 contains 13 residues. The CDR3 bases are TGTGCCAGCAGTCGGACGGGGAATGAAAAACTGTTTTTT. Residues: CASSRTGNEKLFF.

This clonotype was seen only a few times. CDR3 loop: CASSSQLAGGRRYEQYF. Here the CDR3 DNA reads TGTGCCAGCAGCTCCCAACTAGCGGGAGGGAGACGTTACGAGCAGTACTTC. V and J are TRBV7-2 and TRBJ2-7; TRBD2 matches 13 bases. CDR3 length: 17 residues. The ends lost 4 bases at V and 4 bases at J; junction bases unmatched: 10. Germline CDR1 and CDR2: SGHTA and FQGNSA.

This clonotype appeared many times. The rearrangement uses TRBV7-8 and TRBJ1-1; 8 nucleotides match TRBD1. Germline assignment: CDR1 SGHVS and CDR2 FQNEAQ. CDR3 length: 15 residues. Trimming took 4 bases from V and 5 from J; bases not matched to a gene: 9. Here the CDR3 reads CASSSLDRAGTEAFF. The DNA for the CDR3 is TGTGCCAGCAGCTCACTGGACAGGGCTGGGACTGAAGCTTTCTTT.

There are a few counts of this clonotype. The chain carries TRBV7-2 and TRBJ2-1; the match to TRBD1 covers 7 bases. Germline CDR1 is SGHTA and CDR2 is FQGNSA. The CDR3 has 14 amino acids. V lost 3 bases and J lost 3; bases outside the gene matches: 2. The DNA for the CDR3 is TGTGCCAGCAGCTTGACAGGGCGCTACAATGAGCAGTTCTTC. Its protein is CASSLTGRYNEQFF.

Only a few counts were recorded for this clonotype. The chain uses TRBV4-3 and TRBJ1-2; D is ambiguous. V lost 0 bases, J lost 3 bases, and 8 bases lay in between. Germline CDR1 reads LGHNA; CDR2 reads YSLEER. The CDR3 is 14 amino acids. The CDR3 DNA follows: TGCGCCAGCAGCCAAGATATAACGGACTATGGCTACACCTTC. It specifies CASSQDITDYGYTF.

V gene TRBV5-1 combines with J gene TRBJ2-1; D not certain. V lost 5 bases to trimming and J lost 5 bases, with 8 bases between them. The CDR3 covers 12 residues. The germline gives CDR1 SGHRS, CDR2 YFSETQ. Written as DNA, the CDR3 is TGCGCCAGCAGAGAAGTAGACAATGAGCAGTTCTTC. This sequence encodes CASREVDNEQFF.

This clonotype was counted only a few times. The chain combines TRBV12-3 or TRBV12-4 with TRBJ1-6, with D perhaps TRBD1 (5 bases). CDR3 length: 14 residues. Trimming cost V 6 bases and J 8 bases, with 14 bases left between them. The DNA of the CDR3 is TGTGCCAGCAGCCAGAGCGGGGGAGATTCACCCCTCCACTTT. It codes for CASSQSGGDSPLHF.

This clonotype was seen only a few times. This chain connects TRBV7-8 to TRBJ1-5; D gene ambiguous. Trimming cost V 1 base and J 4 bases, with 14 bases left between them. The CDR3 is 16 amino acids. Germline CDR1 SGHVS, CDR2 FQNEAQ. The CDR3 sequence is CASSLVGQEKNQPQHF. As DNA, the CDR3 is TGTGCCAGCAGCTTAGTAGGGCAGGAGAAAAATCAGCCCCAGCATTTT. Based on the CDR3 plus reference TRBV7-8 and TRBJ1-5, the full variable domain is GAGVSQSPRYKVAKRGQDVALRCDPISGHVSLFWYQQALGQGPEFLTYFQNEAQLDKSGLPSDRFFAERPEGSVSTLKIQRTQQEDSAVYLCASSLVGQEKNQPQHFGDGTRLSIL.

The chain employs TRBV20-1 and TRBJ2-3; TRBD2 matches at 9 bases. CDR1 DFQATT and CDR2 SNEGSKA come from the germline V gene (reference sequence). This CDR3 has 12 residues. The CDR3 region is CSRAGGTDTQYF. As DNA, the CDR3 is TGCAGCCGAGCGGGGGGAACCGATACGCAGTATTTT.

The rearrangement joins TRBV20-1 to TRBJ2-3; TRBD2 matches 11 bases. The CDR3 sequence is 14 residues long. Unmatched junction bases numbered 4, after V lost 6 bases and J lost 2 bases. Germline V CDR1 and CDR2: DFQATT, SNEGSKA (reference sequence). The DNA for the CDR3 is TGCAGTGCGCCTAGCGGGGGGTACACAGATACGCAGTATTTT. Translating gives CSAPSGGYTDTQYF.

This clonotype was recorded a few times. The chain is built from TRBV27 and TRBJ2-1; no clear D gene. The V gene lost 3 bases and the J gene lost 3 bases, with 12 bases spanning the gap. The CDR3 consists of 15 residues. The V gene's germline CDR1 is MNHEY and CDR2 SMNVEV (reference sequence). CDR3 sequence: CASSFERNVYNEQFF. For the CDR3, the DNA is TGTGCCAGCAGTTTTGAGAGGAACGTCTACAATGAGCAGTTCTTC.

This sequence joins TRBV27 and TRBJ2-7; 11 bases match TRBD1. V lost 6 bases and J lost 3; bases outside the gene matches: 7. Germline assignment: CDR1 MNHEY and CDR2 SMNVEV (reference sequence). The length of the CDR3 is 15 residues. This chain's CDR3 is CASRMGQGGFYEQYF. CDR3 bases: TGTGCCAGCAGAATGGGACAGGGGGGTTTCTACGAGCAGTACTTC.

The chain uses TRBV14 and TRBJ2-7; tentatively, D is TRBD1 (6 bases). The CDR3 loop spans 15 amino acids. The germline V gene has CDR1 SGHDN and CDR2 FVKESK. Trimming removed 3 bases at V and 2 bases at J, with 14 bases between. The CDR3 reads CASSHPDSPPYEQYF. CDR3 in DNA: TGTGCCAGCAGCCATCCGGACAGTCCCCCCTACGAGCAGTACTTC.

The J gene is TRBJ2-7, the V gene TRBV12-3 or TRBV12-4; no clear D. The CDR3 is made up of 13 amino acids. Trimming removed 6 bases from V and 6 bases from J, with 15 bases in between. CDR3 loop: CASSTDHLGEQYF. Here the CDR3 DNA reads TGTGCCAGCAGCACGGATCATCTGGGCGAGCAGTACTTC.

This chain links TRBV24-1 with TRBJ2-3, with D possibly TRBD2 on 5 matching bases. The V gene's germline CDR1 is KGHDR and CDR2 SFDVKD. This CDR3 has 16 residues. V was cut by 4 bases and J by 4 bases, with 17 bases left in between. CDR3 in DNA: TGTGCCACCAGTGACGCGACGCGGGCTGCCGCAGATACGCAGTATTTT. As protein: CATSDATRAAADTQYF.

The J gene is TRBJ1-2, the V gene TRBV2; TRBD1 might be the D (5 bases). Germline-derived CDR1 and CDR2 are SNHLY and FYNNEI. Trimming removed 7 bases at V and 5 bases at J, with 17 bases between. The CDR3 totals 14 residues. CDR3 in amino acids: CASIRDHREYGYTF. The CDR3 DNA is TGTGCCAGCATAAGGGACCATAGGGAGTATGGCTACACCTTC. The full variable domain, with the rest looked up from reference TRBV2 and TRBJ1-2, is EPEVTQTPSHQVTQMGQEVILRCVPISNHLYFYWYRQILGQKVEFLVSFYNNEISEKSEIFDDQFSVERPDGSNFTLKIRSTKLEDSAMYFCASIRDHREYGYTFGSGTRLTVV.

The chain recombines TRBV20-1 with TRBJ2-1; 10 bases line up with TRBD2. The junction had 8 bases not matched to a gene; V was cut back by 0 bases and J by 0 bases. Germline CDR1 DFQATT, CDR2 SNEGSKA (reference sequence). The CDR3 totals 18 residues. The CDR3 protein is CSARDLRASGSSYNEQFF. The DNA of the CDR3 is TGCAGTGCTAGAGATTTAAGGGCTAGCGGGAGCTCCTACAATGAGCAGTTCTTC.

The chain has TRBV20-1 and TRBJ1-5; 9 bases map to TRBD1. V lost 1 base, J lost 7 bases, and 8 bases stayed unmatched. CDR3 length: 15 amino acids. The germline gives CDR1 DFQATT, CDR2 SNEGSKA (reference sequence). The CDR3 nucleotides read TGCAGTGCTAGAGCCGGGACAGGGTTCGGGCAGCCCCAGCATTTT. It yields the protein CSARAGTGFGQPQHF.

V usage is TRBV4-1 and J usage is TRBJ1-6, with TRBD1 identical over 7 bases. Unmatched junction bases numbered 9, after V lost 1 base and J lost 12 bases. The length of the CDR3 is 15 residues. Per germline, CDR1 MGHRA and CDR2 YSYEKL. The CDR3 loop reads CASSQGDDRVIPLHF. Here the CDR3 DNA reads TGCGCCAGCAGCCAAGGGGACGACAGGGTGATACCCCTCCACTTT.

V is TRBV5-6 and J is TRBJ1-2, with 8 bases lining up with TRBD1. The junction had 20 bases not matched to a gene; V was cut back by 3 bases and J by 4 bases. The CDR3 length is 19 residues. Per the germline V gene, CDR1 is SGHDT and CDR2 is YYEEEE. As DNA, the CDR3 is TGTGCCAGCAGCTCAATCGGGACAGGAACCCTTGGGGAGCTCTATGGCTACACCTTC. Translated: CASSSIGTGTLGELYGYTF. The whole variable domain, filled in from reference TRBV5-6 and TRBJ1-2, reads DAGVTQSPTHLIKTRGQQVTLRCSPKSGHDTVSWYQQALGQGPQFIFQYYEEEERQRGNFPDRFSGHQFPNYSSELNVNALLLGDSALYLCASSSIGTGTLGELYGYTFGSGTRLTVV.

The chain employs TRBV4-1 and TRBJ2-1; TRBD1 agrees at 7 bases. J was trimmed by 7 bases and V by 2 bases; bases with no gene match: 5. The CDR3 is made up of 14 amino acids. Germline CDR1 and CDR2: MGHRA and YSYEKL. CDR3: CASSQSRGMNEQFF. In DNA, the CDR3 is TGCGCCAGCAGCCAAAGCAGGGGGATGAATGAGCAGTTCTTC.

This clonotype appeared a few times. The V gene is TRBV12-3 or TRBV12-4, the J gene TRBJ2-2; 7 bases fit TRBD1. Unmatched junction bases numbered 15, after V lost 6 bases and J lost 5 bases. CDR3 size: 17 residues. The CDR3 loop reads CASSQQGTARRTGELFF. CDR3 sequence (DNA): TGTGCCAGCAGCCAACAGGGGACAGCTCGGAGGACCGGGGAGCTGTTTTTT.

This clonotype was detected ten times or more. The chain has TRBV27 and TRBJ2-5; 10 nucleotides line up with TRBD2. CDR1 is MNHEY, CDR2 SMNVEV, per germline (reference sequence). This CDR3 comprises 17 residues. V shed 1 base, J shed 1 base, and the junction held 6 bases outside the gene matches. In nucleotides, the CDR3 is TGTGCCAGCAGTTTATTAGGAGCTAGCGGGAGCCAAGAGACCCAGTACTTC. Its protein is CASSLLGASGSQETQYF.

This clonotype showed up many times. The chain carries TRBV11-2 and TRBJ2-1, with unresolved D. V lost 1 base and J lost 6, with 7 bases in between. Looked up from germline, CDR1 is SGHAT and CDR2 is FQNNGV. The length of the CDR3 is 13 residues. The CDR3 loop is CASSLVLFNEQFF. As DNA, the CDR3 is TGTGCCAGCAGCTTAGTTCTTTTCAATGAGCAGTTCTTC.

CDR3 nucleotide sequence: TGTGCCAGCAGTTTATCCGACAGGGCCGTCACTGAAGCTTTCTTT. Its translation is CASSLSDRAVTEAFF. The chain employs TRBV28 and TRBJ1-1; 7 bases fit TRBD1. The CDR3 contains 15 residues. The trim removed 1 base at V and 4 bases at J, leaving 6 bases unmatched. Germline assignment: CDR1 MDHEN and CDR2 SYDVKM.

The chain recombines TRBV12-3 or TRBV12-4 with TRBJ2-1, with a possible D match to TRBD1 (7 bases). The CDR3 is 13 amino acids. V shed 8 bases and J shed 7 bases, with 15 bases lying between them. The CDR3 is CASSGGTVNEQFF. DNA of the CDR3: TGTGCCAGCTCAGGGGGGACCGTAAATGAGCAGTTCTTC.

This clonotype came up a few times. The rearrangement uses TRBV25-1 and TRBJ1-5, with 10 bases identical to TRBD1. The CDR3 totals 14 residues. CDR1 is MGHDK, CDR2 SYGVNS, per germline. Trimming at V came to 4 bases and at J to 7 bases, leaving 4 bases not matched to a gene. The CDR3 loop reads CASSGWTGGQPQHF. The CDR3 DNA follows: TGTGCCAGCAGTGGCTGGACAGGGGGACAGCCCCAGCATTTT.

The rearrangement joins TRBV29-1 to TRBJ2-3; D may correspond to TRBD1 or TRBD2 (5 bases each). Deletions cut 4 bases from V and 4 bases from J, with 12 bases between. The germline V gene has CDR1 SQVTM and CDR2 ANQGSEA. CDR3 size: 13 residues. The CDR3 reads CSVGGAPADTQYF. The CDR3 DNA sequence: TGCAGCGTTGGAGGGGCGCCGGCAGATACGCAGTATTTT.

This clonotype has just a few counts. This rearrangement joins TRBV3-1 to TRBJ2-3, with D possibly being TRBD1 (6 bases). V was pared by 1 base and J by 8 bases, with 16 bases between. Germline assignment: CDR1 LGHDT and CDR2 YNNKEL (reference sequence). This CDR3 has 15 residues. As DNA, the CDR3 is TGTGCCAGCAGCCAAGTATTGAGGGACATCGGTACGCAGTATTTT. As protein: CASSQVLRDIGTQYF.

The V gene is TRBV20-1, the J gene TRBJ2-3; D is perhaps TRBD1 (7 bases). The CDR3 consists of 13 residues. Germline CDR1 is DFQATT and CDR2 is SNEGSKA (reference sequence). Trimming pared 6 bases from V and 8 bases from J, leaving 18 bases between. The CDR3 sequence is CSATPPQGGTQYF. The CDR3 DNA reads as TGCAGTGCGACACCTCCCCAGGGGGGTACGCAGTATTTT.

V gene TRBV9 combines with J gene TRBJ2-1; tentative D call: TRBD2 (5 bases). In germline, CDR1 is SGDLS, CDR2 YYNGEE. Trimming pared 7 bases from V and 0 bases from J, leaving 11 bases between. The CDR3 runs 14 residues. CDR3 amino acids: CASGSGPSYNEQFF. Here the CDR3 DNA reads TGTGCCAGCGGCAGCGGCCCCTCCTACAATGAGCAGTTCTTC. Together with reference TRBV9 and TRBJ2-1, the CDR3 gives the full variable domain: DSGVTQTPKHLITATGQRVTLRCSPRSGDLSVYWYQQSLDQGLQFLIQYYNGEERAKGNILERFSAQQFPDLHSELNLSSLELGDSALYFCASGSGPSYNEQFFGPGTRLTVL.

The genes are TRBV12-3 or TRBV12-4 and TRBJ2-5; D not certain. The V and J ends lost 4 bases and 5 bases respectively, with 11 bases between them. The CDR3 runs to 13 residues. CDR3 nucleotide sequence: TGTGCCAGCAGTTCCCGCAGTTGGGAGACCCAGTACTTC. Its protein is CASSSRSWETQYF.